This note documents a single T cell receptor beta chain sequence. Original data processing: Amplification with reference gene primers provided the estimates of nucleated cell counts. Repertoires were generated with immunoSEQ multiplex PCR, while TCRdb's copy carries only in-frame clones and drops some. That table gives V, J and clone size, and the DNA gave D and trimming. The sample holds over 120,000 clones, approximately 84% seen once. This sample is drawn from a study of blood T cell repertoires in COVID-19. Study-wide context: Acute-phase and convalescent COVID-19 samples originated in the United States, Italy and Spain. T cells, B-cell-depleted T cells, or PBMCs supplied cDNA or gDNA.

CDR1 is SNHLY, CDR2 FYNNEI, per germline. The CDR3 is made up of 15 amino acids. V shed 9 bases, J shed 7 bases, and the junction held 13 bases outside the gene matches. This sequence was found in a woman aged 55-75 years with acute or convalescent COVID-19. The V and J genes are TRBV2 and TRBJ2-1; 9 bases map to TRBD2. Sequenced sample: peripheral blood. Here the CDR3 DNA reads TGTGCCAGTCAACTGATTAGCGGGAGTTCTAATGAGCAGTTCTTC. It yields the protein CASQLISGSSNEQFF. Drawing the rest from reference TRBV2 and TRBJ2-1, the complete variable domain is EPEVTQTPSHQVTQMGQEVILRCVPISNHLYFYWYRQILGQKVEFLVSFYNNEISEKSEIFDDQFSVERPDGSNFTLKIRSTKLEDSAMYFCASQLISGSSNEQFFGPGTRLTVL.